This entry describes one T cell receptor beta chain. Its antigen is as yet unknown. The data are from a study of T cell responses to AZD1222 COVID-19 vaccine. General study results and limits: Nearly half of spike-specific TCRs reportedly go after variant regions that carry no mutations. Spike-specific TCR depth and breadth grew after two AZD1222 doses. None of the repertoires were sampled until the peak T cell response had passed.

V dropped 3 bases and J dropped 2 bases, with 11 bases sitting between them. Germline CDR1 reads SGHRS; CDR2 reads YFSETQ. The CDR3 totals 14 residues. Data came from immunoSEQ multiplex PCR; TCRdb stores just in-frame clones and leaves some out. The sample records about 150,000 clones, less than 95% being singletons. The receptor comes from an adult who received the AZD1222 COVID-19 vaccine. The V and J genes are TRBV5-1 and TRBJ1-2; TRBD1 is a possible D gene (6 bases). The sequenced sample was peripheral blood, obtained 28 days after the second AZD1222 dose. DNA of the CDR3: TGCGCCAGCAGCTCCCCGGGACACAACTATGGCTACACCTTC. Its translation is CASSSPGHNYGYTF.